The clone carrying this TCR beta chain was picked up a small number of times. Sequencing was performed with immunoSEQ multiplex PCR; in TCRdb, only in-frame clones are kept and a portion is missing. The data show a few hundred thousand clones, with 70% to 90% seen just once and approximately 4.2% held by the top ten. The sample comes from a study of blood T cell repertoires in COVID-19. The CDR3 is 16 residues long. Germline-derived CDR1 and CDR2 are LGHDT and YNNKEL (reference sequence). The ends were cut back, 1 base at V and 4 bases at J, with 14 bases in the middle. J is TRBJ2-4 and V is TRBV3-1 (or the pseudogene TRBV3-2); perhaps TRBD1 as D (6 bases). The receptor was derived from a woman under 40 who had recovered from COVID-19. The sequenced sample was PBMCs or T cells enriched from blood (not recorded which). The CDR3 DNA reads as TGTGCCAGCAGCCAAGGGCGCCGGGACACAAAAAACATTCAGTACTTC. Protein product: CASSQGRRDTKNIQYF.